The entry below describes one T cell receptor (beta chain). This receptor's antigen is unknown. One base away there is no much larger clone; base qualities are not given. The entry originates in a study of post-analysis software for immune sequencing data (dated by TCRdb to about 2015). With regard to the full study: The recorded disease courses included relapsing-remitting, secondary progressive and progressive-relapsing multiple sclerosis, and some patients had no subtype annotation. Patient repertoires were compared against roughly 10 previously published healthy control repertoires from donors aged about 6 to 28 years. A subset of samples was prepared in parallel using single-end sample barcoding, then pooled and co-amplified after Illumina adapter ligation.

Preparation of the library involved PCR. Sequencing used an Illumina HiSeq 2500. To reduce PCR and sequencing biases, unique molecular identifiers were built into the TCR beta cDNA libraries. Roughly 0.5 million cDNA molecules were obtained per 1 to 10 million input T cells, so each molecule approximated one T cell. The patient libraries were prepared and sequenced using the same protocol as the earlier healthy control dataset. Samples belonging to the same batch were prepared together, multiplexed and sequenced on a shared HiSeq lane. In the source study's methods: MIGEC handled the raw barcoded reads, throwing out single-read molecular identifier groups before consensus assembly and CDR3 extraction. VDJtools was used for post-analysis of the clonotype tables, with diversity normalized by down-sampling every dataset to the smallest sample size. In repertoire overlap clustering, CDR3 amino acid sequences, but not nucleotide sequences, were matched to correct batch-related cross-sample contamination. TCRdb reworked the public reads: Q25 trimming with fastp, MiXCR clone assembly, productive beta chains retained. Rows with one shared CDR3 protein collapse into an entry with the most common genes and DNA. The V and J calls here are based on TCRdb, not the publication. The sample table lists about 820,000 distinct CDR3 sequences, roughly 50% of them with a count of one. The ten largest account for over 4% of the sample.

Trimming takes 4 bases from V and 4 bases from J, and the germline ends sit 24 bases apart. CDR1 is given as SGHVS and CDR2 as FNYEAQ, both from the germline V gene. From its cysteine to its phenylalanine, the CDR3 spans 18 amino acids. Kept here is only the CDR3 DNA, which spans 54 bases and is read in frame from base 1. Study-wide findings and limitations: Strong co-clustering of samples prepared in the same batch was shown by direct clustering with F measure, prompting a batch-effect correction. Multiple sclerosis patients had significantly lower normalized Chao1 diversity than controls, a result that suggests substantial peripheral T-cell clonal expansion. The multiple sclerosis patient group was slightly younger than the control group. Significantly higher frequencies in patients than in controls were found for about five TRBV segments, including TRBV5-6, TRBV5-1 and TRBV20-1.

To demonstrate the VDJtools post-analysis software, the study profiled TCR beta repertoires from the peripheral blood of about 13 young patients with multiple sclerosis. Multiple sclerosis patients were children and adolescents aged roughly 6 to 17 years. This sequence uses TRBV7-6 and TRBJ2-3; the D call is possibly TRBD1 or TRBD2, each sharing 5 bases. The sequencing sample was made of blood. This sequence was found in a girl aged 10 to 17 with multiple sclerosis. The CDR3 corresponds to CASSSTGARMGIPDTQYF. The nucleotide sequence reads as follows: TGTGCCAGCAGCTCCACCGGGGCGCGGATGGGGATCCCAGATACGCAGTATTTT.